The entry that follows covers one T cell receptor beta chain sequence. These data originate in a study of blood T cell repertoires in COVID-19. Whole-study context: The analysed material was cDNA or gDNA that came from T cells, B-cell-depleted T cells, or PBMCs.

The CDR3 has 15 residues. The junction had 12 bases not matched to a gene; V was cut back by 4 bases and J by 7 bases. Germline V gene lookup returns CDR1 SGHRS and CDR2 YFSETQ. Those enrolled, adults aged 18 to 89 years, came from some 23 US areas. In the source study's methods: Amplification of reference gene primers was used by the study to estimate nucleated cell counts. The method was immunoSEQ multiplex PCR; TCRdb's version includes in-frame clones alone and lacks a portion of them. V and J calls and clone size come straight from that table; D and trimming were deduced from the DNA. The table shows approximately 100,000 clones, with 80% to 90% occurring only once.

The V call is TRBV5-1, the J call TRBJ2-7; 9 bases match TRBD1. This TCR derives from a woman aged 45-65 years who had recovered from COVID-19. The sequenced material came from PBMCs or T cells enriched from blood (not recorded which). The CDR3 loop is CASSASGTGRQEQYF. The DNA of the CDR3 is TGCGCCAGCAGCGCATCCGGGACAGGGAGGCAAGAGCAGTACTTC.